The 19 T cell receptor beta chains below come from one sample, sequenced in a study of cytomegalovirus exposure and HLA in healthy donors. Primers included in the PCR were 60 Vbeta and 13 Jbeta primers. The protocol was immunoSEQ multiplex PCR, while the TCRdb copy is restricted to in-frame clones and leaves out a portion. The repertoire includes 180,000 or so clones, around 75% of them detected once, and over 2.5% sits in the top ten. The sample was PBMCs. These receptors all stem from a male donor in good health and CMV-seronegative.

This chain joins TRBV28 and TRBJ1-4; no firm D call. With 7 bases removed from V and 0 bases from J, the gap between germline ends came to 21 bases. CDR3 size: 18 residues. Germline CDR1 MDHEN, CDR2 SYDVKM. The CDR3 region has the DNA TGTGCCAGCACCCCCCCCCAAAGGTCGGGTTCAACTAATGAAAAACTGTTTTTT. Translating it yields CASTPPQRSGSTNEKLFF.

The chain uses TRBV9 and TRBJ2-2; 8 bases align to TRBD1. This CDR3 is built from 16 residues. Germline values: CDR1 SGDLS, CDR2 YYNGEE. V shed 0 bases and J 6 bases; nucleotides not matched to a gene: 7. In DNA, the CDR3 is TGTGCCAGCAGCGTAGGGACAGGGATTCGGTCCGGGGAGCTGTTTTTT. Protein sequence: CASSVGTGIRSGELFF.

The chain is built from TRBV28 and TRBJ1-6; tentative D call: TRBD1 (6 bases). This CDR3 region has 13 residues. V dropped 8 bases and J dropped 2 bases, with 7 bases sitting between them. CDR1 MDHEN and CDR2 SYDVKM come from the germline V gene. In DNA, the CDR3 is TGTGCCAGCGGGGACACCTATAATTCACCCCTCCACTTT. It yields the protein CASGDTYNSPLHF.

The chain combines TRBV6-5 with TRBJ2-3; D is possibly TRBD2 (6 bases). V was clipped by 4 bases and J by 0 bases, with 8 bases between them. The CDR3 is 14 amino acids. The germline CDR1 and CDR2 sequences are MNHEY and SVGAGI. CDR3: CASSSGTSTDTQYF. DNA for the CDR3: TGTGCCAGCAGTTCCGGGACTAGCACAGATACGCAGTATTTT.

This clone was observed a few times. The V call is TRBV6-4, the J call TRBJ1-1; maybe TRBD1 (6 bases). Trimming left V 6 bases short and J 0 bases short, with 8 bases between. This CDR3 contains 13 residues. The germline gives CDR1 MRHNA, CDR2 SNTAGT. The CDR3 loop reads CASSTGLNTEAFF. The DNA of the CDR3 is TGTGCCAGCAGCACAGGGTTGAACACTGAAGCTTTCTTT.

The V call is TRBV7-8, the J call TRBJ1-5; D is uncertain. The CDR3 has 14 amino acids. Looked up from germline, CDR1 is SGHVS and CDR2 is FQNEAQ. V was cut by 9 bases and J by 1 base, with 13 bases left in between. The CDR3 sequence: CASGVRRSNQPQHF. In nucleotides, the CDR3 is TGTGCCAGTGGAGTTCGGAGGAGCAATCAGCCCCAGCATTTT.

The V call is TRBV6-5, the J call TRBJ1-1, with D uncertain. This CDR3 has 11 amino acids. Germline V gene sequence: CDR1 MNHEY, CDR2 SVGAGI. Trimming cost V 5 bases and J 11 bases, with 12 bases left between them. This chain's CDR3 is CASSESPRAFF. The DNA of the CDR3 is TGTGCCAGCAGTGAATCACCCCGGGCTTTCTTT.

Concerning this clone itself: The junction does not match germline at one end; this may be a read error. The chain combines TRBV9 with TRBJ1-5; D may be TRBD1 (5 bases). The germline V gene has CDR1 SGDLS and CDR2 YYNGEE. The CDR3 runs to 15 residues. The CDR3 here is CAGSVGRGPNQPQHF. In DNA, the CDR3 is TGTGCCGGCAGCGTAGGAAGGGGCCCCAATCAGCCCCAGCATTTT.

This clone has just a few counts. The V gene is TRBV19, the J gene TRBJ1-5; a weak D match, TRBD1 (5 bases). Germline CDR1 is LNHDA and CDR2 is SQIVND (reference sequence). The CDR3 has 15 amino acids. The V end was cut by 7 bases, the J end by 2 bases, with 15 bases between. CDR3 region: CASTPGLNGNQPQHF. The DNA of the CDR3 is TGTGCCAGTACCCCGGGACTGAACGGCAATCAGCCCCAGCATTTT.

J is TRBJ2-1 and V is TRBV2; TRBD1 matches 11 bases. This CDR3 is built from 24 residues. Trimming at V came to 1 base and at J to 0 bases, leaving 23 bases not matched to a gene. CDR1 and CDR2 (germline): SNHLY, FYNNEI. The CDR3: CASSEVSFYPGQGVDVSSYNEQFF. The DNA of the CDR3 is TGTGCCAGCAGTGAAGTATCATTTTACCCGGGACAGGGGGTGGACGTGAGCTCCTACAATGAGCAGTTCTTC.

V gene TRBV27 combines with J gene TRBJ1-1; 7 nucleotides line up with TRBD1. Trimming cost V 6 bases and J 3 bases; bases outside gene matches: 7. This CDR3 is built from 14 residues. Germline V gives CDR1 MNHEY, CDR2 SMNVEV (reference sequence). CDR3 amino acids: CASRKQGRHTEAFF. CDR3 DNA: TGTGCCAGCAGGAAACAGGGGAGGCACACTGAAGCTTTCTTT.

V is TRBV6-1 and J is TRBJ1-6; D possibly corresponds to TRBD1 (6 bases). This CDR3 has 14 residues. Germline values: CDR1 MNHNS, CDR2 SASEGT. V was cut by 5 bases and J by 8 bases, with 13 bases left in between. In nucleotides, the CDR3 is TGTGCCAGCAGTAAACAGGGATCGGATTCACCCCTCCACTTT. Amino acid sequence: CASSKQGSDSPLHF.

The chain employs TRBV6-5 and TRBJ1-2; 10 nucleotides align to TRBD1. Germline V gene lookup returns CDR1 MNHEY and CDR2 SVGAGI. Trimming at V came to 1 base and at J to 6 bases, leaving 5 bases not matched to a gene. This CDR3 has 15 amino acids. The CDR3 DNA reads TGTGCCAGCAGTTACTTCTCCGGGACAGGGGATGGCTACACCTTC. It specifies CASSYFSGTGDGYTF.

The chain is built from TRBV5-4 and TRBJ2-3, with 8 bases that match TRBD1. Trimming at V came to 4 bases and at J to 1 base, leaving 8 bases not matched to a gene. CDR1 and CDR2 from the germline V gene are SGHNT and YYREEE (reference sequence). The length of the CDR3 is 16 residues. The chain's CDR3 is CASSPGRTGRTDTQYF. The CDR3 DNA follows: TGTGCCAGCAGCCCCGGCCGGACAGGGCGCACAGATACGCAGTATTTT.

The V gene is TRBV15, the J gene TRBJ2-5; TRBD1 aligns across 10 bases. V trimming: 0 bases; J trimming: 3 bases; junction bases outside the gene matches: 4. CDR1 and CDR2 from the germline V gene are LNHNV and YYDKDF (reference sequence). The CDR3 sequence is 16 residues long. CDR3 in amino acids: CATSRDIGTGEETQYF. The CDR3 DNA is TGTGCCACCAGCAGAGATATCGGGACAGGGGAAGAGACCCAGTACTTC. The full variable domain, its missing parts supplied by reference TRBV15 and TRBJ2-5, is DAMVIQNPRYQVTQFGKPVTLSCSQTLNHNVMYWYQQKSSQAPKLLFHYYDKDFNNEADTPDNFQSRRPNTSFCFLDIRSPGLGDTAMYLCATSRDIGTGEETQYFGPGTRLLVL.

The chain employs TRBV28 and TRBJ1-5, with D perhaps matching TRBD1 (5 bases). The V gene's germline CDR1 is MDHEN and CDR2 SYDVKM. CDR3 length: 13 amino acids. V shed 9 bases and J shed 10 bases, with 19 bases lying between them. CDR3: CASQRQGPNPQHF. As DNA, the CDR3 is TGTGCCAGTCAGAGGCAGGGCCCAAACCCCCAGCATTTT.

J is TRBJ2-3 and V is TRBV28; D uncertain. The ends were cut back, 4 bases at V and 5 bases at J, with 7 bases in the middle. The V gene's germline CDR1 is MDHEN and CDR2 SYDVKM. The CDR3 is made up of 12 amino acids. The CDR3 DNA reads TGTGCCAGCAGTTCCCCGGGAGATACGCAGTATTTT. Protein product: CASSSPGDTQYF.

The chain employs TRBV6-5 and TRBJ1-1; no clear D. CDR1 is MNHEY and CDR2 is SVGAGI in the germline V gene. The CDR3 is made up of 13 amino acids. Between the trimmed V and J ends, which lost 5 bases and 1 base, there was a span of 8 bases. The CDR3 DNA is TGTGCCAGCAGTGACAATACGAACACTGAAGCTTTCTTT. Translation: CASSDNTNTEAFF.

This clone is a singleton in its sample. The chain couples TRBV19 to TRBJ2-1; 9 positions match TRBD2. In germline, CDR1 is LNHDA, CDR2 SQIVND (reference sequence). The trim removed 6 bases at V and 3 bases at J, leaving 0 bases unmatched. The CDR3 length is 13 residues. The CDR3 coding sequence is TGTGCCAGTAGGACTAGCGGCTACAATGAGCAGTTCTTC. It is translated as CASRTSGYNEQFF.